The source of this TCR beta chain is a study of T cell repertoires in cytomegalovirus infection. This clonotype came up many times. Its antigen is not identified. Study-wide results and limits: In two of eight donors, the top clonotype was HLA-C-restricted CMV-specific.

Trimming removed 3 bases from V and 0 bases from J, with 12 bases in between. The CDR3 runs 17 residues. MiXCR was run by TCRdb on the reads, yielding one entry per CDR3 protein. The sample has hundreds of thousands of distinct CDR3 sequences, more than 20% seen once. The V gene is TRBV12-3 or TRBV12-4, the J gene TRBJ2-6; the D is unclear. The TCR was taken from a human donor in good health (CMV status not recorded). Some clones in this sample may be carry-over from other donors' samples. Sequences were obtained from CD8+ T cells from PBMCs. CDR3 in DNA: TGTGCCAGCAGTTTCTTAACGGGCGCCTCTGGGGCCAACGTCCTGACTTTC. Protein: CASSFLTGASGANVLTF.